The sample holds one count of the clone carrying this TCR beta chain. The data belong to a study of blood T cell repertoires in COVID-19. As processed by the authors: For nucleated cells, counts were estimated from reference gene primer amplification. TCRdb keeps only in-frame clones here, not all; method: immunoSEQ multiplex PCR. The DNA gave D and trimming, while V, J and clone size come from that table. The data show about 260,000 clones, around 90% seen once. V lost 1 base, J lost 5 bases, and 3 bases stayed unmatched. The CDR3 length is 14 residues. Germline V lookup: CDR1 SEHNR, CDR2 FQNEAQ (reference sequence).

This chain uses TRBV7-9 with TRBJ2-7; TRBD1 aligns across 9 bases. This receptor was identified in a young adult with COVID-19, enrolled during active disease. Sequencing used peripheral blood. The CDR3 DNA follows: TGTGCCAGCAGCTTAGGACAGGGGGGAAACGAGCAGTACTTC. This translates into CASSLGQGGNEQYF.